A single sample is the source of the 19 T cell receptor beta chains below, sequenced in a study of T-cell memory formation after mild COVID-19. Via MiXCR, TCRdb re-called the 5' RACE reads, giving one row per CDR3 protein. This table has around 300,000 distinct CDR3 sequences, about an eighth appearing once. Source material: PBMCs or a T cell subset sorted from them (not recorded which). These receptors were obtained from a young man who had mild COVID-19 (a few samples of this study predate the infection). Cell type and time point are not known.

The genes are TRBV7-2 and TRBJ2-3; D may be TRBD1 (5 bases). The CDR3 totals 11 residues. Germline lookup yields CDR1 SGHTA and CDR2 FQGNSA. The V gene lost 8 bases and the J gene lost 3 bases, with 6 bases spanning the gap. DNA for the CDR3: TGTGCCAGCGGACATACAGATACGCAGTATTTT. This sequence encodes CASGHTDTQYF.

This clonotype was seen only a few times. This CDR3 reads CAISESTGSIYNEQFF. The CDR3, as DNA: TGTGCCATCAGTGAGTCGACGGGCAGCATCTACAATGAGCAGTTCTTC. V usage is TRBV10-3 and J usage is TRBJ2-1; D not certain. CDR1 is ENHRY, CDR2 SYGVKD, per germline. Deletions cut 0 bases from V and 3 bases from J, with 12 bases between. This CDR3 comprises 16 residues.

V gene TRBV12-3 or TRBV12-4 combines with J gene TRBJ2-2; 9 bases are a match to TRBD2. V was clipped by 4 bases and J by 7 bases; unmatched bases: 4. The CDR3 has 14 residues. The chain's CDR3 is CASSSGLADGELFF. The CDR3 region has the DNA TGTGCCAGCAGTTCGGGACTAGCTGACGGGGAGCTGTTTTTT.

The chain joins TRBV5-1 to TRBJ1-6; no clear D. Trimming removed 0 bases from V and 5 bases from J, with 12 bases in between. CDR1 SGHRS and CDR2 YFSETQ come from the germline V gene. This CDR3 has 16 amino acids. As DNA, the CDR3 is TGCGCCAGCAGCTTGGGAGGCAGCGAGGATAATTCACCCCTCCACTTT. Protein sequence: CASSLGGSEDNSPLHF.

This clonotype has more than one count but fewer than ten. This chain joins TRBV27 and TRBJ1-2; tentatively, D is TRBD1 (5 bases). The V end lost 5 bases, the J end lost 7 bases, and 20 bases lay between the germline ends. Looked up from germline, CDR1 is MNHEY and CDR2 is SMNVEV (reference sequence). The CDR3 is 15 amino acids. In DNA form, the CDR3 reads TGTGCCAGCAGTCCCGGTTCGGGCAGGGAGGTTGGCTACACCTTC. Translation gives CASSPGSGREVGYTF.

This clonotype appeared a few times. J is TRBJ1-2 and V is TRBV4-3, with TRBD1 as a possible D gene (6 bases). V lost 3 bases to trimming and J lost 8 bases, with 13 bases between them. Germline-derived CDR1 and CDR2 are LGHNA and YSLEER. The CDR3 runs to 13 residues. The CDR3 sequence: CASSQLQGYGYTF. The CDR3 region has the DNA TGCGCCAGCAGCCAGTTACAGGGTTACGGCTACACCTTC.

The V gene is TRBV6-5, the J gene TRBJ1-4, with no clear D. The CDR3 is 12 residues long. Germline V lookup: CDR1 MNHEY, CDR2 SVGAGI. Trimming removed 4 bases from V and 8 bases from J, with 8 bases in between. The CDR3 here is CASSSLGEKLFF. In DNA, the CDR3 is TGTGCCAGCAGTTCCCTAGGGGAAAAACTGTTTTTT.

In DNA form, the CDR3 reads TGTGCCAGCAAACAGGGACTAGCGGGTTTCCCATGGTACTTC. Translated, it gives CASKQGLAGFPWYF. The rearrangement joins TRBV6-5 to TRBJ2-7; 12 nucleotides line up with TRBD2. The germline V gene has CDR1 MNHEY and CDR2 SVGAGI. The trim removed 7 bases at V and 12 bases at J, leaving 13 bases unmatched. The CDR3 has 14 residues.

The chain recombines TRBV12-3 or TRBV12-4 with TRBJ2-7, with TRBD1 matching 9 bases. Trimming removed 4 bases from V and 3 bases from J; junction bases left unmatched: 7. The CDR3 covers 15 residues. The DNA of the CDR3 is TGTGCCAGCAGTTCTAGACAGGGGGTTTACTACGAGCAGTACTTC. Its protein is CASSSRQGVYYEQYF.

This clonotype was counted a few times. The chain joins TRBV7-9 to TRBJ1-1, with D hard to call. Germline CDR1 SEHNR, CDR2 FQNEAQ (reference sequence). The CDR3 is 13 amino acids. V lost 5 bases and J 1 base, leaving 8 bases between the germline ends. CDR3 region: CASSPYKNTEAFF. The CDR3 nucleotides are TGTGCCAGCAGCCCGTACAAGAACACTGAAGCTTTCTTT.

This chain joins TRBV4-1 and TRBJ2-3; tentatively, D is TRBD1 or TRBD2 (5 bases each). Germline-derived CDR1 and CDR2 are MGHRA and YSYEKL. The CDR3 length is 14 residues. The V gene lost 1 base and the J gene lost 2 bases, with 7 bases spanning the gap. The CDR3 DNA follows: TGCGCCAGCAGCCAAGGGGGGTACACAGATACGCAGTATTTT. It specifies CASSQGGYTDTQYF.

The CDR3, as DNA: TGTGCCAGCAGCCCCGGGGACAGGAACTACGAGCAGTACGTC. Amino acid sequence: CASSPGDRNYEQYV. V and J are TRBV6-2 or TRBV6-3 and TRBJ2-7; TRBD1 matches at 8 bases. This CDR3 spans 14 amino acids. Germline CDR1 and CDR2: MNHEY and SVGEGT. Trimming took 6 bases from V and 3 from J; bases not matched to a gene: 7.

The rearrangement uses TRBV11-2 and TRBJ1-3; D is possibly TRBD1 (5 bases). The CDR3 has 14 residues. Trimming removed 2 bases at V and 8 bases at J, with 13 bases between. CDR1 is SGHAT, CDR2 FQNNGV, per germline. This CDR3 reads CASSLRRGEDTIYF. In nucleotides, the CDR3 is TGTGCCAGCAGCTTACGAAGGGGCGAAGACACCATATATTTT.

Only a few counts were recorded for this clonotype. The gene calls are TRBV7-2 and TRBJ2-5; 7 bases fit TRBD1. CDR3 size: 14 residues. The trim removed 4 bases at V and 3 bases at J, leaving 5 bases unmatched. Germline values: CDR1 SGHTA, CDR2 FQGNSA. The CDR3 sequence: CASSSRGIEETQYF. As DNA, the CDR3 is TGTGCCAGCAGCTCCAGGGGGATAGAAGAGACCCAGTACTTC.

The chain is built from TRBV5-4 and TRBJ1-2, with unresolved D. Germline V gene sequence: CDR1 SGHNT, CDR2 YYREEE (reference sequence). This CDR3 comprises 11 residues. The germline V and J ends were trimmed by 2 bases and 10 bases, with 9 bases remaining between them. The CDR3 DNA sequence: TGTGCCAGCAGCTTTGAGGTGGCCTACACCTTC. Protein: CASSFEVAYTF.

This clonotype was observed a few times. The chain couples TRBV18 to TRBJ2-7; TRBD1 is a possible D gene (5 bases). The CDR3 contains 17 residues. The germline V gene has CDR1 KGHSH and CDR2 LQKENI. V lost 5 bases and J lost 9, with 29 bases in between. Here the CDR3 reads CASSSAPTFPVGVGQYF. Written as DNA, the CDR3 is TGTGCCAGCTCATCCGCACCGACATTTCCGGTAGGGGTCGGGCAGTACTTC.

V gene TRBV6-6 combines with J gene TRBJ1-5; tentatively, D is TRBD1 (5 bases). The CDR3 loop spans 13 amino acids. V gave up 6 bases and J gave up 3 bases, with 9 bases separating them. The germline V gene has CDR1 MNHNY and CDR2 SVGAGI (reference sequence). The CDR3 here is CASRQGDNQPQHF. CDR3 sequence (DNA): TGTGCCAGCAGGCAGGGCGACAATCAGCCCCAGCATTTT.

This clonotype appeared a few times. The chain uses TRBV11-2 and TRBJ1-2; D unclear. CDR3 length: 11 residues. Germline V gene sequence: CDR1 SGHAT, CDR2 FQNNGV. V was trimmed by 5 bases and J by 4 bases, leaving 5 bases between them. The CDR3 region is CASSPRYGYTF. For the CDR3, the DNA is TGTGCCAGCAGCCCTCGCTATGGCTACACCTTC.

This clonotype has only a few counts. The chain has TRBV6-2 or TRBV6-3 and TRBJ1-1; tentatively, D is TRBD1 (5 bases). The CDR3 consists of 14 residues. The V end lost 10 bases, the J end lost 1 base, and 16 bases lay between the germline ends. The germline V gene encodes CDR1 MNHEY and CDR2 SVGEGT. CDR3 bases: TGTGCCACGTTCCCTCGGGGACCGAACACTGAAGCTTTCTTT. Amino acid sequence: CATFPRGPNTEAFF.